The clone carrying this T cell receptor (beta chain) was seen many times. The antigen is unknown. Via MiXCR, TCRdb re-called the 5' RACE reads, giving one row per CDR3 protein. Found here are 55,000 or so distinct CDR3 sequences, 6% to 7% of them singletons; the top ten hold 3% to 4.5%. This entry is derived from a study of early T cells in non-severe SARS-CoV-2 infection. In the study overall: The chains were unpaired, and the sequenced material was bulk RNA from unsorted whole blood.

Whole-study findings and limits: Comparison of clonotypes with VDJdb favored anti-spike CD8 responses while missing private and CD4 specificities.

There are 13 residues in the CDR3. Trimming shortened V by 4 bases and J by 1 base, and 10 bases separated the two germline ends. Germline CDR1 reads DFQATT; CDR2 reads SNEGSKA (reference sequence). Sequenced material: whole blood. This chain joins TRBV20-1 and TRBJ1-1; D remains unclear. The sequence came from an adult who was a healthcare worker with PCR-confirmed SARS-CoV-2 infection or an uninfected control (not recorded which). The CDR3 reads CSAIIRGNTEAFF. The CDR3 DNA is TGCAGTGCTATCATACGGGGGAACACTGAAGCTTTCTTT.